This T cell receptor (beta chain) was recovered during a study of radiation and T cells in renal cell carcinoma. Study-wide background: Nephrectomy followed 15 Gy stereotactic body radiation by 4 weeks.

CDR1 and CDR2 (germline): SGHRS, YFSETQ. V lost 0 bases and J 8 bases, leaving 11 bases between the germline ends. The CDR3 consists of 14 residues. Assay used: immunoSEQ multiplex PCR; TCRdb lists only in-frame clones, some missing. The top ten hold 10% to 15% of the sample, which has 150,000 to 180,000 clones, approximately 88% seen once. Time point reported: blood 2 weeks post-SBRT. Treatment here: 15 Gy SBRT to primary tumor, nephrectomy 4 weeks later. Radiation-treated patients gave blood at baseline, week 2 and week 4. Study results and limitations: Top tumor clonotypes rose in blood 2 weeks post-radiation, then contracted.

The table lists this clone with a few counts. Antigen specificity is unknown. The chain joins TRBV5-1 to TRBJ1-4; no clear D gene. Sequencing used blood, obtained from a patient whose treatment included radiotherapy and nephrectomy. This receptor was obtained from a woman in her 50s with renal cell carcinoma. Here the CDR3 reads CASSLEWVGEKLFF. CDR3 nucleotide sequence: TGCGCCAGCAGCTTGGAATGGGTCGGGGAAAAACTGTTTTTT.